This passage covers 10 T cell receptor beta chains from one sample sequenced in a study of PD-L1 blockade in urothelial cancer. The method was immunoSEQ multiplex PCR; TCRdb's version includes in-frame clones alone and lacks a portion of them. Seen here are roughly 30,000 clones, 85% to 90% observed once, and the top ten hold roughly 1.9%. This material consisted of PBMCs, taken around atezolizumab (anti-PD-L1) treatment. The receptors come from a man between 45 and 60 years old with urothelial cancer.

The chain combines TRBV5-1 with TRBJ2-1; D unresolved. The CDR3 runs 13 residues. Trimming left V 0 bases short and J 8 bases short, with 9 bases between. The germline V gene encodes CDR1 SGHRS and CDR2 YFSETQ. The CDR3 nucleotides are TGCGCCAGCAGCTTGGTATTAGCCGATGAGCAGTTCTTC. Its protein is CASSLVLADEQFF.

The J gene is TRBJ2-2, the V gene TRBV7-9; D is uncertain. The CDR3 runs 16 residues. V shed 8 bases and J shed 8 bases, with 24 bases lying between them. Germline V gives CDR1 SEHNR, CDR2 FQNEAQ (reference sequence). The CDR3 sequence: CASDSSARNHRGELFF. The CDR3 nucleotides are TGTGCCAGCGACTCCTCTGCTAGGAATCATAGAGGGGAGCTGTTTTTT.

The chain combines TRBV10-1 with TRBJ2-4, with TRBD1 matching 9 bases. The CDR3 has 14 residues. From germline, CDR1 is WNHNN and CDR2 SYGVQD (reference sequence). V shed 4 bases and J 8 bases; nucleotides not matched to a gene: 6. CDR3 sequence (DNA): TGCGCCAGCAGTGCTCCCGGGACAGGGCACATTCAGTACTTC. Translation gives CASSAPGTGHIQYF.

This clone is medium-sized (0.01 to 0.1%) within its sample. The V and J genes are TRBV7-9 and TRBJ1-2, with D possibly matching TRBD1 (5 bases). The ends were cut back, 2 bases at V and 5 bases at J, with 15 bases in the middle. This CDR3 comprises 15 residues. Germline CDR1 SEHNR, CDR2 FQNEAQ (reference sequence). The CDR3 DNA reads TGTGCCAGCAGCTTACAAACAGGTCCCGGGTATGGCTACACCTTC. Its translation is CASSLQTGPGYGYTF.

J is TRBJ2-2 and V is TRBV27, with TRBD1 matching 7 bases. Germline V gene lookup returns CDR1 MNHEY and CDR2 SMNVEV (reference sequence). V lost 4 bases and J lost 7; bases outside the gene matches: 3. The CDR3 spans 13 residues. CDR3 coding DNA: TGTGCCAGCAGTTCTCGGACAGGCGGGGAGCTGTTTTTT. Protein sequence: CASSSRTGGELFF.

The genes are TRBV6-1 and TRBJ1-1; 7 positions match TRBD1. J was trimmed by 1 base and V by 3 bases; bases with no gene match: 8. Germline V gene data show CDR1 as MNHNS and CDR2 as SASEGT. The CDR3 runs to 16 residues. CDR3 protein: CASSDLDRIRNTEAFF. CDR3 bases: TGTGCCAGCAGTGACCTGGACAGGATCAGGAACACTGAAGCTTTCTTT.

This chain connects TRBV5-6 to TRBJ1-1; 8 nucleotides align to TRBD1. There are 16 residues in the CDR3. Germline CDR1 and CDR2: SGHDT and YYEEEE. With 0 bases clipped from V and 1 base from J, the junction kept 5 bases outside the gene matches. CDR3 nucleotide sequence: TGTGCCAGCAGCTTGGTCAGGGGGCATAGGAACACTGAAGCTTTCTTT. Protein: CASSLVRGHRNTEAFF. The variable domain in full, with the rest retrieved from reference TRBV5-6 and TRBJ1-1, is DAGVTQSPTHLIKTRGQQVTLRCSPKSGHDTVSWYQQALGQGPQFIFQYYEEEERQRGNFPDRFSGHQFPNYSSELNVNALLLGDSALYLCASSLVRGHRNTEAFFGQGTRLTVV.

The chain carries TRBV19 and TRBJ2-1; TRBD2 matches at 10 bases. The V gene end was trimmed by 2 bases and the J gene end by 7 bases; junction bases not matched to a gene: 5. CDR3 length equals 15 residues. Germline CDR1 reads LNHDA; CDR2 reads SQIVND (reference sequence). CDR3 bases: TGTGCCAGTAGTATACAGCGGGGGGGCCCTAATGAGCAGTTCTTC. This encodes CASSIQRGGPNEQFF.

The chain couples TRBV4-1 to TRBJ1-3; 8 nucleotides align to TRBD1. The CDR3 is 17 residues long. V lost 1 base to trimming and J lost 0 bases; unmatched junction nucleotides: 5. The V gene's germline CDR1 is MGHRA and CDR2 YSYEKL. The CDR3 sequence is CASSQGDRMSSGNTIYF. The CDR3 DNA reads TGCGCCAGCAGCCAAGGGGACAGGATGAGCTCTGGAAACACCATATATTTT.

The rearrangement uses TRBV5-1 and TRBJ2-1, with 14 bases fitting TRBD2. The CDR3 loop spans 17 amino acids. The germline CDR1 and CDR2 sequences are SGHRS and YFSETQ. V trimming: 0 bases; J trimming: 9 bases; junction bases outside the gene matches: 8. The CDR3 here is CASSLAGTSGRGSEQFF. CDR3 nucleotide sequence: TGCGCCAGCAGCTTGGCCGGGACTAGCGGGAGAGGGAGTGAGCAGTTCTTC.